These 21 T cell receptor beta chains were all obtained from the same sample, sequenced in a study of CD8 T cells in Susac syndrome. Random hexamers were used to reverse transcribe an amount of about 0.45 to 1 ug RNA. One entry per CDR3 protein, called by TCRdb with MiXCR from the immunoSEQ multiplex PCR reads. The sample shows approximately 120,000 distinct CDR3 sequences, 85% to 95% of them seen only once. Sequenced sample: CD8+ T cells from PBMCs. These receptors all come from a human donor with multiple sclerosis.

J is TRBJ2-5 and V is TRBV20-1; the match to TRBD1 covers 10 bases. V lost 5 bases to trimming and J lost 5 bases; unmatched junction nucleotides: 17. The CDR3 length is 17 residues. Per the germline V gene, CDR1 is DFQATT and CDR2 is SNEGSKA (reference sequence). CDR3 coding DNA: TGCAGTGCTCTTGCCGGGACAGGGGACCGAAGACGGGAGACCCAGTACTTC. Translating gives CSALAGTGDRRRETQYF.

This clonotype was seen only once. This chain uses TRBV13 with TRBJ2-1; 10 nucleotides align to TRBD2. The CDR3 is 18 amino acids. Germline V gives CDR1 PRHDT, CDR2 FYEKMQ (reference sequence). J was trimmed by 0 bases and V by 1 base; bases with no gene match: 6. The CDR3 sequence is CASSLDPPSGSSYNEQFF. CDR3 DNA: TGTGCCAGCAGCTTAGACCCCCCTAGCGGGAGCTCCTACAATGAGCAGTTCTTC.

This chain uses TRBV6-5 with TRBJ2-1; 8 nucleotides agree with TRBD2. With V trimmed by 5 bases and J by 8 bases, 11 bases remained unmatched. The CDR3 spans 15 residues. Germline assignment: CDR1 MNHEY and CDR2 SVGAGI. CDR3 sequence reads: CASSTETGTRDEQFF. The CDR3, as DNA: TGTGCCAGCAGTACTGAGACCGGGACTAGGGATGAGCAGTTCTTC.

The rearrangement joins TRBV28 to TRBJ1-5; unclear D gene. The germline V gene encodes CDR1 MDHEN and CDR2 SYDVKM. V was cut by 4 bases and J by 3 bases, with 10 bases left in between. This CDR3 has 14 amino acids. The CDR3 is CASSSPEDNQPQHF. The DNA of the CDR3 is TGTGCCAGCAGTTCGCCCGAAGACAATCAGCCCCAGCATTTT. Full variable domain (missing parts from reference TRBV28 and TRBJ1-5): DVKVTQSSRYLVKRTGEKVFLECVQDMDHENMFWYRQDPGLGLRLIYFSYDVKMKEKGDIPEGYSVSREKKERFSLILESASTNQTSMYLCASSSPEDNQPQHFGDGTRLSIL.

V usage is TRBV5-6 and J usage is TRBJ2-5, with 7 bases that match TRBD2. From germline, CDR1 is SGHDT and CDR2 YYEEEE. Unmatched junction bases numbered 8, after V lost 5 bases and J lost 1 base. The CDR3 has 15 residues. CDR3 region: CASSLWRGSQETQYF. For the CDR3, the DNA is TGTGCCAGCAGTTTATGGCGCGGGAGCCAAGAGACCCAGTACTTC.

The chain employs TRBV30 and TRBJ2-7, with 9 bases fitting TRBD1. This CDR3 is 15 amino acids long. Trimming took 4 bases from V and 6 from J; bases not matched to a gene: 13. CDR1 and CDR2 (germline): GTSNPN, SVGIG (reference sequence). The CDR3 coding sequence is TGTGCCTGGATAATTCGGGACAGGGCACCGGGCGAGCAGTACTTC. Its protein product is CAWIIRDRAPGEQYF.

V is TRBV5-6 and J is TRBJ2-4; 7 bases map to TRBD2. The germline V gene encodes CDR1 SGHDT and CDR2 YYEEEE. V trimming: 1 base; J trimming: 8 bases; junction bases outside the gene matches: 9. The CDR3 covers 15 residues. CDR3 protein: CASSLRETGGHIQYF. CDR3 in DNA: TGTGCCAGCAGCTTGAGGGAGACGGGGGGACACATTCAGTACTTC.

The rearrangement links TRBV10-3 to TRBJ2-1; D tentatively fits TRBD1 or TRBD2 (5 bases each). V was trimmed by 8 bases and J by 10 bases, leaving 15 bases between them. Germline loops: CDR1 ENHRY, CDR2 SYGVKD. This CDR3 has 12 amino acids. The CDR3 here is CAIGDAPAEQFF. As DNA, the CDR3 is TGTGCCATCGGGGACGCCCCGGCGGAGCAGTTCTTC.

DNA for the CDR3: TGTGCCAGCAGCTTGGGAGGGGACTACGAGCAGTACTTC. Protein product: CASSLGGDYEQYF. The chain recombines TRBV5-4 with TRBJ2-7; D possibly uses TRBD1 or TRBD2 (5 bases each). CDR1 and CDR2 from the germline V gene are SGHNT and YYREEE (reference sequence). V lost 0 bases, J lost 3 bases, and 7 bases lay in between. The CDR3 has 13 residues.

The V and J genes are TRBV29-1 and TRBJ2-1, with a tentative D call TRBD2 (6 bases). The germline CDR1 and CDR2 sequences are SQVTM and ANQGSEA. Deletions cut 7 bases from V and 1 base from J, with 14 bases between. CDR3 length equals 14 residues. Here the CDR3 reads CSADGGSSYNEQFF. CDR3 sequence (DNA): TGCAGCGCCGACGGGGGTTCATCCTACAATGAGCAGTTCTTC.

This clonotype was seen once. The chain recombines TRBV19 with TRBJ1-1; tentatively, D is TRBD1 (6 bases). Germline V gene lookup returns CDR1 LNHDA and CDR2 SQIVND (reference sequence). Trimming pared 7 bases from V and 2 bases from J, leaving 14 bases between. CDR3 size: 14 residues. CDR3 in amino acids: CASIYRDGNTEAFF. DNA of the CDR3: TGTGCCAGTATTTACAGGGATGGTAACACTGAAGCTTTCTTT.

The chain uses TRBV12-3 or TRBV12-4 and TRBJ1-4, with D perhaps matching TRBD1 (5 bases). Trimming took 3 bases from V and 5 from J, leaving 16 bases between them. The CDR3 contains 16 residues. CDR3 DNA: TGTGCCAGCAGTTTCCTCCTTTCGGGACCAAATGAAAAACTGTTTTTT. Translation: CASSFLLSGPNEKLFF.

The rearrangement joins TRBV5-1 to TRBJ1-1; D remains ambiguous. Germline V gene data show CDR1 as SGHRS and CDR2 as YFSETQ. Trimming removed 4 bases at V and 2 bases at J, with 12 bases between. The CDR3 has 14 residues. The chain's CDR3 is CASSEYVTNTEAFF. As DNA, the CDR3 is TGCGCCAGCAGCGAGTACGTTACAAACACTGAAGCTTTCTTT.

The chain joins TRBV4-2 to TRBJ2-3; D perhaps matches TRBD2 (5 bases). Germline V gene sequence: CDR1 LGHNA, CDR2 YNFKEQ. The CDR3 has 12 residues. V lost 1 base, J lost 6 bases, and 5 bases lay in between. The CDR3 sequence: CASSQGGDTQYF. The CDR3 nucleotides read TGTGCCAGCAGCCAAGGAGGGGATACGCAGTATTTT.

This rearrangement joins TRBV5-4 to TRBJ2-3; 11 bases agree with TRBD2. Losses at the gene ends were 4 bases for V and 4 bases for J; bases not matched to a gene: 8. The CDR3 extends over 16 amino acids. Germline CDR1 reads SGHNT; CDR2 reads YYREEE (reference sequence). The CDR3 region has the DNA TGTGCCAGCAGCCCTGAATTAGCGGGAGGGCCAGATACGCAGTATTTT. Translated, it gives CASSPELAGGPDTQYF.

CDR3 loop: CASSAGQGAYGYTF. CDR3 nucleotides: TGTGCCAGCAGTGCCGGACAGGGTGCCTATGGCTACACCTTC. The chain carries TRBV6-1 and TRBJ1-2, with TRBD1 matching 8 bases. Germline trimming cut 4 bases from V and 4 bases from J; bases unmatched to any gene: 5. Germline loops: CDR1 MNHNS, CDR2 SASEGT. This CDR3 comprises 14 residues.

Written as DNA, the CDR3 is TGCAGCCTTTCCATGGGAGGGGCGGACACTGAAGCTTTCTTT. This codes for CSLSMGGADTEAFF. The chain links TRBV29-1 to TRBJ1-1, with a possible D match to TRBD1 (5 bases). The length of the CDR3 is 14 residues. Germline assignment: CDR1 SQVTM and CDR2 ANQGSEA. V was cut by 8 bases and J by 3 bases, with 19 bases left in between.

The CDR3 loop is CASSSSDRGPISNQPQHF. CDR3 in DNA: TGTGCCAGCAGCTCATCGGACAGGGGGCCGATTAGCAATCAGCCCCAGCATTTT. V gene TRBV7-9 combines with J gene TRBJ1-5, with 11 bases matching TRBD1. The V gene end was trimmed by 4 bases and the J gene end by 0 bases; junction bases not matched to a gene: 8. This CDR3 has 18 residues. Germline CDR1 and CDR2: SEHNR and FQNEAQ (reference sequence).

The gene calls are TRBV7-9 and TRBJ2-7; TRBD1 or TRBD2 may be the D gene (5 bases each). V lost 1 base to trimming and J lost 3 bases, with 13 bases between them. The CDR3 loop spans 15 amino acids. From germline, CDR1 is SEHNR and CDR2 FQNEAQ (reference sequence). The CDR3 DNA sequence: TGTGCCAGCAGCTTAGAATGGGACGGAGACTACGAGCAGTACTTC. This gives the protein CASSLEWDGDYEQYF.

The chain uses TRBV18 and TRBJ2-1; D is undetermined. V lost 0 bases and J 5 bases, leaving 8 bases between the germline ends. Germline assignment: CDR1 KGHSH and CDR2 LQKENI. CDR3 length: 14 residues. CDR3 coding DNA: TGTGCCAGCTCACCACCGAGGAAAGACAATGAGCAGTTCTTC. Its translation is CASSPPRKDNEQFF.

The V and J genes are TRBV7-9 and TRBJ1-3; D may be TRBD1 (6 bases). From germline, CDR1 is SEHNR and CDR2 FQNEAQ (reference sequence). The CDR3 contains 14 residues. Trimming took off 5 bases at V and 4 bases at J, with 12 bases between the two ends. The CDR3 protein is CASSPVTGGNTIYF. CDR3 in DNA: TGTGCCAGCAGCCCAGTGACAGGCGGAAACACCATATATTTT.